The sample holds a few counts of the clone carrying this T cell receptor (beta chain). Its cognate antigen is unknown. The CDR3 is 13 amino acids. Germline V lookup: CDR1 MNHEY, CDR2 SVGAGI. J gave up 8 bases and V 6 bases, and 7 bases lay outside the gene matches. The data derive from a study of cytomegalovirus exposure and HLA in healthy donors. PCR was performed using 60 Vbeta and 13 Jbeta primers. Generated by immunoSEQ multiplex PCR, the TCRdb table keeps only in-frame clones and is missing some. The sample carries about 120,000 clones, around three quarters recorded once. Study-wide results and caveats: A link between a missense DCLRE1C variant and TCR beta V- and J-gene trimming emerged from a later analysis.

All donors participated as healthy donors of bone marrow. This TCR derives from a human donor in good health. Input material: PBMCs. J is TRBJ2-1 and V is TRBV6-5; TRBD1 matches at 7 bases. The DNA for the CDR3 is TGTGCCAGCAGGAGACAGGGCTGGGATGAGCAGTTCTTC. This encodes CASRRQGWDEQFF.